This T cell receptor beta chain came from a study of cytomegalovirus exposure and HLA in healthy donors. This clone was observed a single time. V shed 11 bases and J shed 0 bases, with 16 bases lying between them. Germline V gene sequence: CDR1 ENHRY, CDR2 SYGVKD. The CDR3 runs 14 residues. Use of 60 Vbeta and 13 Jbeta primers characterized the PCR. Only in-frame clones appear in the TCRdb table, and some are missing; sequencing was by immunoSEQ multiplex PCR. The top ten clones hold just under 3% of a sample with some 180,000 clones, around 73% of them seen once. This chain joins TRBV10-3 and TRBJ2-5, with D possibly being TRBD2 (7 bases). The receptor comes from a woman under 40 in good health and CMV-seronegative. Sequencing input: PBMCs. CDR3 nucleotide sequence: TGTGCCGTCGGGGGGCTTGGCTACCAAGAGACCCAGTACTTC. Translated: CAVGGLGYQETQYF.